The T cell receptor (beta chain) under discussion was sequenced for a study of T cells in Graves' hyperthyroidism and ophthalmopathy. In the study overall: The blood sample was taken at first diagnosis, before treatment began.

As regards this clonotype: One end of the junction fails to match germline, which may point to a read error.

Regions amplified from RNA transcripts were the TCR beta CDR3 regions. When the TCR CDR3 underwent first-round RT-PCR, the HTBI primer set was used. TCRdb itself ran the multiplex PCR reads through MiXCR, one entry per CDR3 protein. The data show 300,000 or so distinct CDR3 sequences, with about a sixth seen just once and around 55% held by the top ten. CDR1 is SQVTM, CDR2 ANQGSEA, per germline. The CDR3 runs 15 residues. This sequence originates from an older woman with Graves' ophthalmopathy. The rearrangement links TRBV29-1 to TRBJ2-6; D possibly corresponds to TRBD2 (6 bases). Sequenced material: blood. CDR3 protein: CRVDNGGSGANVLTF. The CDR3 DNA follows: TGCCGCGTTGATAACGGGGGTTCTGGGGCCAACGTCCTGACTTTC. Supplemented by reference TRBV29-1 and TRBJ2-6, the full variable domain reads SAVISQKPSRDICQRGTSLTIQCQVDSQVTMMFWYRQQPGQSLTLIATANQGSEATYESGFVIDKFPISRPNLTFSTLTVSNMSPEDSSIYLCRVDNGGSGANVLTFGAGSRLTVL.